These 16 T cell receptor beta chains were all obtained from the same sample, sequenced in a study of blood T cell repertoires in COVID-19. Clones were sequenced by immunoSEQ multiplex PCR, and TCRdb holds only the in-frame ones, with some missing. The table lists a few hundred thousand clones, approximately 90% of them singletons. Sequences were obtained from peripheral blood. The receptors here all came from a man younger than 35 with active or convalescent COVID-19.

The CDR3 region is CASSSNGQGGRQPQHF. The CDR3, as DNA: TGTGCCAGCAGCTCCAACGGACAGGGAGGGCGGCAGCCCCAGCATTTT. V gene TRBV28 combines with J gene TRBJ1-5, with TRBD1 identical over 8 bases. This CDR3 spans 16 amino acids. V shed 6 bases, J shed 7 bases, and the junction held 14 bases outside the gene matches. Germline lookup yields CDR1 MDHEN and CDR2 SYDVKM.

The chain joins TRBV23-1 to TRBJ1-5; D is ambiguous. TRBV23-1 is noted as an ORF with a role that remains uncertain. CDR3 length equals 17 residues. The V and J ends lost 3 bases and 4 bases respectively, with 19 bases between them. Written as DNA, the CDR3 is TGCGCCAGCAGTCATTACGTGGGTAGGGAGATGAATCAGCCCCAGCATTTT. Translation gives CASSHYVGREMNQPQHF.

V is TRBV7-9 and J is TRBJ1-2; possibly TRBD1 for D (5 bases). The germline V gene encodes CDR1 SEHNR and CDR2 FQNEAQ (reference sequence). V dropped 5 bases and J dropped 2 bases, with 12 bases sitting between them. The CDR3 is 14 residues long. The CDR3 region is CASSQGAGNYGYTF. CDR3 bases: TGTGCCAGCAGCCAGGGCGCCGGGAACTATGGCTACACCTTC.

The chain is built from TRBV14 and TRBJ2-1, with D perhaps matching TRBD2 (6 bases). V lost 4 bases, J lost 9 bases, and 16 bases lay in between. CDR3 length equals 14 residues. Per the germline V gene, CDR1 is SGHDN and CDR2 is FVKESK. The CDR3 DNA follows: TGTGCCAGCAGCCGGACTTTGGGGGGAGCTGAGCAGTTCTTC. It translates to CASSRTLGGAEQFF.

This clone appeared a few times. This rearrangement joins TRBV11-2 to TRBJ2-2; 8 bases match TRBD1. With 2 bases clipped from V and 0 bases from J, the junction kept 2 bases outside the gene matches. Germline CDR1 reads SGHAT; CDR2 reads FQNNGV. The CDR3 covers 16 residues. The CDR3 DNA reads TGTGCCAGCAGCTTAAGGACAGGGACGAACACCGGGGAGCTGTTTTTT. It encodes CASSLRTGTNTGELFF.

The chain employs TRBV3-1 (or the pseudogene TRBV3-2) and TRBJ1-4, with D unresolved. Between the trimmed V and J ends, which lost 3 bases and 7 bases, there was a span of 15 bases. The CDR3 has 15 amino acids. CDR1 and CDR2 (germline): LGHDT, YNNKEL (reference sequence). Here the CDR3 reads CASSHGRGWGEKLFF. CDR3 nucleotide sequence: TGTGCCAGCAGCCACGGGCGGGGATGGGGTGAAAAACTGTTTTTT.

The J gene is TRBJ2-1, the V gene TRBV24-1; 9 bases match TRBD2. Germline V gene data show CDR1 as KGHDR and CDR2 as SFDVKD. Trimming at V came to 5 bases and at J to 5 bases, leaving 6 bases not matched to a gene. This CDR3 has 15 residues. DNA of the CDR3: TGTGCCACCAGTGGTGGGGAGCGGGGGGACAATGAGCAGTTCTTC. Its translation: CATSGGERGDNEQFF.

This CDR3 is CASKGGGYNEQFF. The CDR3 nucleotides read TGTGCCAGCAAAGGGGGCGGATACAATGAGCAGTTCTTC. The chain has TRBV2 and TRBJ2-1; 7 bases are a match to TRBD1. V lost 7 bases to trimming and J lost 4 bases; unmatched junction nucleotides: 4. Germline V gene lookup returns CDR1 SNHLY and CDR2 FYNNEI. The CDR3 spans 13 residues.

V is TRBV9 and J is TRBJ2-7, with D perhaps TRBD1 (5 bases). The length of the CDR3 is 14 residues. In germline, CDR1 is SGDLS, CDR2 YYNGEE. Deletions cut 4 bases from V and 3 bases from J, with 14 bases between. The CDR3 region has the DNA TGTGCCAGCAGCCCAACAACAGGAATCTACGAGCAGTACTTC. This translates into CASSPTTGIYEQYF.

CDR3 amino acids: CATSRDLGGSNQPQHF. CDR3 DNA sequence: TGTGCCACCAGCAGAGATCTTGGGGGGAGCAATCAGCCCCAGCATTTT. This sequence joins TRBV15 and TRBJ1-5, with D tentatively TRBD1 (5 bases). Germline V CDR1 and CDR2: LNHNV, YYDKDF (reference sequence). Trimming shortened V by 0 bases and J by 1 base, and 10 bases separated the two germline ends. The CDR3 consists of 16 residues.

The gene calls are TRBV12-3 or TRBV12-4 and TRBJ2-7; the match to TRBD1 covers 9 bases. V was pared by 8 bases and J by 2 bases, with 1 base of the junction left unmatched. The CDR3 is 12 residues long. Here the CDR3 reads CASGDRAYEQYF. Here the CDR3 DNA reads TGTGCCAGCGGGGACAGGGCCTACGAGCAGTACTTC.

J is TRBJ1-5 and V is TRBV15; 9 nucleotides align to TRBD1. Per germline, CDR1 LNHNV and CDR2 YYDKDF (reference sequence). With 8 bases clipped from V and 0 bases from J, the junction kept 11 bases outside the gene matches. This CDR3 is 17 amino acids long. CDR3: CATSRDRASYSNQPQHF. The CDR3 DNA sequence: TGTGCCACCTCAAGGGACAGGGCCTCTTATAGCAATCAGCCCCAGCATTTT.

The chain recombines TRBV7-6 with TRBJ2-5, with 10 bases fitting TRBD1. V lost 5 bases, J lost 3 bases, and 6 bases stayed unmatched. The CDR3 spans 15 residues. The germline V gene encodes CDR1 SGHVS and CDR2 FNYEAQ. The CDR3 DNA reads TGTGCCAGCAGCCCGCGACAGGGGGCAAAAGAGACCCAGTACTTC. Translation gives CASSPRQGAKETQYF.

This clone was counted a single time. CDR3 coding DNA: TGTGCCAGCAGCGCCGGGACAGACTACTACAATGAGCAGTTCTTC. It is translated as CASSAGTDYYNEQFF. The V gene is TRBV5-8, the J gene TRBJ2-1; 7 positions agree with TRBD1. Trimming took 4 bases from V and 3 from J; bases not matched to a gene: 7. This CDR3 is built from 15 residues. CDR1 and CDR2 (germline): SGHTS, YDEGEE.

The CDR3 loop reads CASSPSGRASDTQYF. The CDR3 DNA sequence: TGTGCCAGCAGCCCTAGCGGGAGGGCCTCAGATACGCAGTATTTT. J is TRBJ2-3 and V is TRBV7-2; 12 nucleotides line up with TRBD2. CDR3 length: 15 residues. The junction had 4 bases not matched to a gene; V was cut back by 5 bases and J by 4 bases. Looked up from germline, CDR1 is SGHTA and CDR2 is FQGNSA.

This clone was counted once. This sequence joins TRBV7-2 and TRBJ2-5, with a tentative D call TRBD1 (6 bases). V lost 5 bases, J lost 2 bases, and 18 bases lay in between. The V gene's germline CDR1 is SGHTA and CDR2 FQGNSA. The CDR3 totals 16 residues. CDR3 nucleotide sequence: TGTGCCAGCAGCACCCAGGACAGAAGGTTTCAAGAGACCCAGTACTTC. It translates to CASSTQDRRFQETQYF.